This T cell receptor beta chain comes out of a study of blood T cells in healthy people across ages. V shed 7 bases and J shed 5 bases, with 11 bases lying between them. The CDR3 runs to 12 residues. Sample-barcoded 5' priming and a J-beta primer mix drove a second PCR of roughly 6 to 12 cycles. The template-switch adaptor, which had 12 random nucleotides, put a tag on each cDNA molecule. Each CDR3 protein is one row after TCRdb ran MiXCR on the 5' RACE reads. The sample has around 1.5 million distinct CDR3 sequences, about 31% seen once. As for this clonotype: What it binds is unknown.

Notes on the study in general: Observed TCR beta diversity per million T cells went down as age went up. This fall followed a roughly linear course with age.

This chain uses TRBV12-3 or TRBV12-4 with TRBJ2-5; no definite D call. This sequence was found in a woman aged 25 to 45 in good health. Sequencing was done on a sample of blood. CDR3 bases: TGTGCCAGCACGCCAGACGGGGAGACCCAGTACTTC. Its protein product is CASTPDGETQYF.